The TCR beta chain described here comes from a study of T-cell memory formation after mild COVID-19. General study findings and limits: Clones contracting across day 15 to 85 had a balanced CD4/CD8 profile; later expanding clones leaned CD4+. CD4+ contracting clones were mainly CM and EM; CD8+ ones, EMRA. Cross-reactive memory apparently joined, as some responding clones appeared in pre-infection memory.

This clonotype was recorded a few times. Its antigen is unidentified. MiXCR, run by TCRdb on the 5' RACE reads, gives a single entry per CDR3 protein. The sample shows roughly 340,000 distinct CDR3 sequences, more than 15% of them seen only once. The CDR3 runs to 14 residues. Germline CDR1 reads LNHDA; CDR2 reads SQIVND (reference sequence). The V end lost 0 bases, the J end lost 5 bases, and 10 bases lay between the germline ends. The sequenced sample consisted of PBMCs or a T cell subset sorted from them (not recorded which). The receptor was derived from a man younger than 35 who had mild COVID-19 (a few samples of this study predate the infection). Cell type and time point are not known. The chain carries TRBV19 and TRBJ1-1; D not resolved. This chain's CDR3 is CASSIDTWGTEAFF. The CDR3 DNA follows: TGTGCCAGTAGTATAGATACTTGGGGAACTGAAGCTTTCTTT.